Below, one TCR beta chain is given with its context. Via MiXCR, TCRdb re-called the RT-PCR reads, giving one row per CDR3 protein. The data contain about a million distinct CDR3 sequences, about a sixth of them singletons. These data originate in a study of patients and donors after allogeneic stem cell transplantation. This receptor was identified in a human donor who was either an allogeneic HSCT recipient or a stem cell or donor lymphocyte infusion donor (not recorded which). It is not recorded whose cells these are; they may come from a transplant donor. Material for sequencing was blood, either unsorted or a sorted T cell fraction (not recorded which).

The CDR3 reads CASSLAGRTGNTIYF. The DNA for the CDR3 is TGTGCCAGCAGTTTAGCAGGGAGAACTGGAAACACCATATATTTT. The chain combines TRBV12-3 or TRBV12-4 with TRBJ1-3; D unclear. Trimming left V 0 bases short and J 2 bases short, with 8 bases between. The CDR3 runs 15 residues.